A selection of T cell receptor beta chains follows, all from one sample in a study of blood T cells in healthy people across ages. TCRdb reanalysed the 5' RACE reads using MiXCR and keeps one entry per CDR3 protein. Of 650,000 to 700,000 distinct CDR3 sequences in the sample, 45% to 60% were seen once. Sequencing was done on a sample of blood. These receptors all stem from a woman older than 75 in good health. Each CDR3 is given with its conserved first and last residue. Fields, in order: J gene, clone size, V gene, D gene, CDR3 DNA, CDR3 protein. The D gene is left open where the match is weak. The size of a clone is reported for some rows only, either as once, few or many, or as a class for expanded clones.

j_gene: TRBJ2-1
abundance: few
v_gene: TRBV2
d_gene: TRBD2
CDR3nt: TGTGCCAGCAGTGAAGCGCTTGGGACTAGCGGATACAATGAGCAGTTCTTC
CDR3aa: CASSEALGTSGYNEQFF

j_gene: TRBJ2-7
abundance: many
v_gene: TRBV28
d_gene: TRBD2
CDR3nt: TGTGCCAGCAGTTTAGCGGGAGGGCCCTACGAGCAGTACTTC
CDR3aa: CASSLAGGPYEQYF

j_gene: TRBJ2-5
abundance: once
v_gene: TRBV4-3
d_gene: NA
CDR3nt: TGCGCCAGCAGCCAAGATGGAGGACTGTTAGGGGAGACCCAGTACTTC
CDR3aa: CASSQDGGLLGETQYF

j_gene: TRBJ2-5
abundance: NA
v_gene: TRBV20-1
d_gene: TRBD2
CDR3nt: TGCAGTGCCATTTCCATATTAGCGGGACATCAAGAGACCCAGTACTTC
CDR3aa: CSAISILAGHQETQYF

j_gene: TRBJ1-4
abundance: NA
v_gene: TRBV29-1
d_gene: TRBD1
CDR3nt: TGCAGCGCGGGGGACAGTGCAACTAATGAAAAACTGTTTTTT
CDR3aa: CSAGDSATNEKLFF

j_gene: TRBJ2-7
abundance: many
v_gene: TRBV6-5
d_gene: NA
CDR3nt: TGTGCCAGCCACCGTAGCTCCTACGAGCAGTACTTC
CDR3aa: CASHRSSYEQYF

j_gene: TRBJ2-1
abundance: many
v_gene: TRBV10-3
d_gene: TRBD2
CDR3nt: TGTGCCATCAGTGAGTCGGGTAGCGGGAAATACAATGAGCAGTTCTTC
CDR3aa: CAISESGSGKYNEQFF

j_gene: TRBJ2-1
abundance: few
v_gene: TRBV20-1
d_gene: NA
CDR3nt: TGCAGTGCTAGCTTGGGGAATGAGCAGTTCTTC
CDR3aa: CSASLGNEQFF

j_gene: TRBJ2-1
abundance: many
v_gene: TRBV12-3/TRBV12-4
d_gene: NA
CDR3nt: TGTGCCAGCAGTATATCTAGCTTTGAGCAGTTCTTC
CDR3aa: CASSISSFEQFF

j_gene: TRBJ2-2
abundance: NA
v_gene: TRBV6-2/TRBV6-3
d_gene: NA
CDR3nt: TGTGCCAGCAGTTACGAGGTAGCGGAGGCCGGGGAGCTGTTTTTT
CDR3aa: CASSYEVAEAGELFF

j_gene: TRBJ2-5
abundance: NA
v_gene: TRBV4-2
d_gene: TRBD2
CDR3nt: TGTGCCAGCAGCCAAGTGGAAAATAGCGGGGAGACCCAGTACTTC
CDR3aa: CASSQVENSGETQYF

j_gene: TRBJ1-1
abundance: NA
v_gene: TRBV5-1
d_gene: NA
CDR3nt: TGCGCCAGCAGCTTGGAAGGGGGGCTGAACACTGAAGCTTTCTTT
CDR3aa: CASSLEGGLNTEAFF

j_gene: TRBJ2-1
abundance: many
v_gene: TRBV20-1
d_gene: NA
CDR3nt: TGCAGTGCTACCAGGGGTTCCTACAATGAGCAGTTCTTC
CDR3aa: CSATRGSYNEQFF

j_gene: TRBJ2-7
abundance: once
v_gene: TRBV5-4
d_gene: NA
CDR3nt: TGTGCCAGCGGTCTAGGTGGCGGACGAGGCGAGCAGTACTTC
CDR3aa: CASGLGGGRGEQYF

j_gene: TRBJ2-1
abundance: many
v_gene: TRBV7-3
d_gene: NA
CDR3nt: TGTGCCAGCAGCTTAATGGGTGGCAATGAGCAGTTCTTC
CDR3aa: CASSLMGGNEQFF

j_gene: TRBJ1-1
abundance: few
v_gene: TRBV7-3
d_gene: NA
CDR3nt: TGTGCCAGCAGCTTCTTCAACACTGAAGCTTTCTTT
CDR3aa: CASSFFNTEAFF

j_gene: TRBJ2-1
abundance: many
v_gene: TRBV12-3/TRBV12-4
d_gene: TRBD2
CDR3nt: TGTGCCAGCATTTGGACTAGCGGCTACAATGAGCAGTTCTTC
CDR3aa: CASIWTSGYNEQFF

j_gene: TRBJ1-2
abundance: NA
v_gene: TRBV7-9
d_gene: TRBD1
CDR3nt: TGTGCCAGCAGCTTAGATCTGACGGACAGGGGATATGGCTACACCTTC
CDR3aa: CASSLDLTDRGYGYTF

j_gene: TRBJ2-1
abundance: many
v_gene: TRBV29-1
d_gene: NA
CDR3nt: TGCAGCGTTGTCCCTTTCGACGGCGGCCCCGGCTCCTACAATGAGCAGTTCTTC
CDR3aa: CSVVPFDGGPGSYNEQFF

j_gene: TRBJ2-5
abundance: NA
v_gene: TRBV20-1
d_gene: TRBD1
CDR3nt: TGCAGTGCACCCGACAGGGGGGCTCAAGAGACCCAGTACTTC
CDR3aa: CSAPDRGAQETQYF

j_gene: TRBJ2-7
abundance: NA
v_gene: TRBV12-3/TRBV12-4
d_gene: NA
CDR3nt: TGTGCCAGCAGTTCACACGACACAGACAGGTTGGGGTACGAGCAGTACTTC
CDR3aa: CASSSHDTDRLGYEQYF

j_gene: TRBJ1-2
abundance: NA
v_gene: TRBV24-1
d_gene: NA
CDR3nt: TGTGCCACCAGTATAGCCAACTATGGCTACACCTTC
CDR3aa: CATSIANYGYTF

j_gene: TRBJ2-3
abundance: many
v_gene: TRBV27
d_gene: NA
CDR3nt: TGTGCCAGCAGGGCGGTACCCTCCAGCACAGATACGCAGTATTTT
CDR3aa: CASRAVPSSTDTQYF

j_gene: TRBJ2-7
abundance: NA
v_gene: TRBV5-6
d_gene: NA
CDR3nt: TGTGCCAGCAACCTCAGGGTACGAGGCGAGCAGTACTTC
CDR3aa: CASNLRVRGEQYF

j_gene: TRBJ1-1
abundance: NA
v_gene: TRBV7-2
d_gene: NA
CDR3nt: TGTGCCAGCAGCCCCCGGACGGGATCGCTGAAGGCTGAAGCTTTCTTT
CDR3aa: CASSPRTGSLKAEAFF

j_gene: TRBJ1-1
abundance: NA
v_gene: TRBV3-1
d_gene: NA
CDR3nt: TGTGCCAGCACCCCTGCGGTCCTAGGAAGTGAGGCTTTCTTT
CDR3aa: CASTPAVLGSEAFF

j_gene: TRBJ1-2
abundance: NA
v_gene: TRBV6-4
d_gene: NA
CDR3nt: TGTGCCAGCAGTGATGACCTCTTCGTCCCAGACCCTTTATCGAACTATGGCTACACCTTC
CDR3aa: CASSDDLFVPDPLSNYGYTF

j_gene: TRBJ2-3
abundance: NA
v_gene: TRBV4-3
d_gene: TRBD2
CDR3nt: TGCGCCAGCAGCCAAGATCCGACTAGCAAAAGTCAGGATACGCAGTATTTT
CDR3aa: CASSQDPTSKSQDTQYF

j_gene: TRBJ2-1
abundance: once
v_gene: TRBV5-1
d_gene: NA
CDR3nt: TGCGCCAGCAGCTTGTTGGCCGACGGGTGGATGAATGGGCAGTTCTTC
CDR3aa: CASSLLADGWMNGQFF

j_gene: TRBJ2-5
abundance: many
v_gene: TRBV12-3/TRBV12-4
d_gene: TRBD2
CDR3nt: TGTGCCAGCAGCTTCCCGGGACTAGCTCCAGAGACCCAGTACTTC
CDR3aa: CASSFPGLAPETQYF

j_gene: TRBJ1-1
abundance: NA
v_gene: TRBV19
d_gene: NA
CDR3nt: TGTGCCAGTAAGTTCCAGGGTTTCGGTGACACTGAAGCTTTCTTT
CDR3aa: CASKFQGFGDTEAFF